Listed here are 28 T cell receptor beta chains from one sample, sequenced in a study of vaccination effects on CD4 cells after COVID-19. The protocol was immunoSEQ multiplex PCR, while the TCRdb copy is restricted to in-frame clones and leaves out a portion. There are tens of thousands of clones in the sample; around 70% occur only once, and about 18% lies in the top ten. Sequencing in the ViraFEST assay came after antigen-specific CD4+ T cells had been expanded with viral peptide pools, which were used to stimulate PBMC. Isolation of CD4+ T cells took place after less than 12 days of culture. Each vaccine recipient was nucleocapsid antibody negative and had no prior SARS-CoV-2 infection. Their recognized antigens are unknown. Sample: CD4+ T cells from PBMCs cultured with SARS-CoV-2 spike peptides, taken before COVID-19 vaccination. Receptors were obtained from a human donor who received a COVID-19 vaccine.

J is TRBJ1-1 and V is TRBV14, with D unclear. CDR1 and CDR2 from the germline V gene are SGHDN and FVKESK. The CDR3 totals 15 residues. Trimming pared 6 bases from V and 0 bases from J, leaving 14 bases between. The CDR3 loop is CASSRWDFLNTEAFF. The CDR3 coding sequence is TGTGCCAGCAGTCGGTGGGATTTCCTGAACACTGAAGCTTTCTTT.

The chain employs TRBV3-1 (or the pseudogene TRBV3-2) and TRBJ2-1; D is uncertain. Germline V gene lookup returns CDR1 LGHDT and CDR2 YNNKEL (reference sequence). CDR3 length equals 15 residues. Between the trimmed V and J ends, which lost 4 bases and 2 bases, there was a span of 12 bases. The CDR3 coding sequence is TGTGCCAGCAGCCCCATCGGGCGCCCCTACAATGAGCAGTTCTTC. Translated: CASSPIGRPYNEQFF.

This chain links TRBV7-9 with TRBJ1-2; TRBD1 might be the D (5 bases). Germline loops: CDR1 SEHNR, CDR2 FQNEAQ (reference sequence). V lost 6 bases to trimming and J lost 8 bases, with 13 bases between them. The CDR3 length is 12 residues. The CDR3 sequence: CASRIKTDGYTF. CDR3 bases: TGTGCCAGCAGGATTAAGACAGACGGCTACACCTTC.

The chain carries TRBV27 and TRBJ2-1; D gene uncertain. V lost 2 bases and J 1 base, leaving 9 bases between the germline ends. The CDR3 spans 15 residues. CDR1 MNHEY and CDR2 SMNVEV come from the germline V gene (reference sequence). As DNA, the CDR3 is TGTGCCAGCAGTTTACCCGGAACTTCCTACAATGAGCAGTTCTTC. This gives the protein CASSLPGTSYNEQFF.

V is TRBV10-3 and J is TRBJ1-2; 7 nucleotides agree with TRBD1. CDR3 length equals 15 residues. V lost 0 bases to trimming and J lost 2 bases; unmatched junction nucleotides: 3. In germline, CDR1 is ENHRY, CDR2 SYGVKD. This chain's CDR3 is CAISESGRGNYGYTF. CDR3 bases: TGTGCCATCAGTGAGTCAGGCAGGGGGAACTATGGCTACACCTTC.

The chain recombines TRBV6-5 with TRBJ2-4, with D hard to call. This CDR3 contains 13 residues. Trimming took 5 bases from V and 0 from J, leaving 5 bases between them. Per germline, CDR1 MNHEY and CDR2 SVGAGI. In nucleotides, the CDR3 is TGTGCCAGCAGTACACTAGCCAAAAACATTCAGTACTTC. This gives the protein CASSTLAKNIQYF.

This clone was detected only a few times. The chain links TRBV4-2 to TRBJ1-5, with a tentative D call TRBD1 (5 bases). The CDR3 sequence is 13 residues long. Per the germline V gene, CDR1 is LGHNA and CDR2 is YNFKEQ. Trimming took 1 base from V and 4 from J, leaving 5 bases between them. The CDR3 DNA follows: TGTGCCAGCAGCCAAGGACAGAATCAGCCCCAGCATTTT. Translating it yields CASSQGQNQPQHF.

The rearrangement joins TRBV2 to TRBJ2-2; 8 bases are a match to TRBD2. With 9 bases clipped from V and 8 bases from J, the junction kept 8 bases outside the gene matches. Germline V CDR1 and CDR2: SNHLY, FYNNEI. The length of the CDR3 is 13 residues. In nucleotides, the CDR3 is TGTGCCAGTGCGACTAGCGATGAGGGGGAGCTGTTTTTT. Protein product: CASATSDEGELFF.

This chain links TRBV7-2 with TRBJ2-5, with 8 bases identical to TRBD2. Germline lookup yields CDR1 SGHTA and CDR2 FQGNSA. J lost 1 base, V lost 4 bases, and 5 bases had no gene match. CDR3 length: 15 amino acids. The CDR3 DNA is TGTGCCAGCAGCTGGCTTAGCGGGGTCCAAGAGACCCAGTACTTC. Translating it yields CASSWLSGVQETQYF.

This rearrangement joins TRBV4-3 to TRBJ2-2; 8 bases are shared with TRBD2. Trimming at V came to 1 base and at J to 4 bases, leaving 8 bases not matched to a gene. The CDR3 runs 17 residues. The V gene's germline CDR1 is LGHNA and CDR2 YSLEER. The CDR3 spells CASSQVLGGAITGELFF. Here the CDR3 DNA reads TGCGCCAGCAGCCAAGTCCTCGGGGGGGCGATCACCGGGGAGCTGTTTTTT.

This clone was seen a single time. The rearrangement links TRBV16 to TRBJ2-3; 7 positions match TRBD2. V lost 4 bases and J lost 0; bases outside the gene matches: 4. CDR1 is KGHSY and CDR2 is FQNENV in the germline V gene. The length of the CDR3 is 15 residues. The CDR3 protein is CASSPGRESTDTQYF. The CDR3 DNA sequence: TGTGCCAGCAGCCCCGGGCGGGAGAGCACAGATACGCAGTATTTT. The variable domain in full, completed from reference TRBV16 and TRBJ2-3, reads GEEVAQTPKHLVRGEGQKAKLYCAPIKGHSYVFWYQQVLKNEFKFLISFQNENVFDETGMPKERFSAKCLPNSPCSLEIQATKLEDSAVYFCASSPGRESTDTQYFGPGTRLTVL.

J is TRBJ2-5 and V is TRBV5-4; D remains ambiguous. Trimming took 2 bases from V and 6 from J, leaving 14 bases between them. The CDR3 is made up of 14 amino acids. Germline loops: CDR1 SGHNT, CDR2 YYREEE (reference sequence). The CDR3 coding sequence is TGTGCCAGCAGCTTCAATCAGAAGCTACAGACCCAGTACTTC. Translated: CASSFNQKLQTQYF.

The chain links TRBV5-4 to TRBJ2-2; D assignment may be TRBD1 or TRBD2 (5 bases each). CDR1 and CDR2 (germline): SGHNT, YYREEE (reference sequence). With 4 bases removed from V and 6 bases from J, the gap between germline ends came to 16 bases. The CDR3 has 15 residues. CDR3 DNA: TGTGCCAGCAGCCCCCCGCACCTGGGGGCCGGGGAGCTGTTTTTT. Its translation: CASSPPHLGAGELFF. Complete variable domain (other parts from reference TRBV5-4 and TRBJ2-2): ETGVTQSPTHLIKTRGQQVTLRCSSQSGHNTVSWYQQALGQGPQFIFQYYREEENGRGNFPPRFSGLQFPNYSSELNVNALELDDSALYLCASSPPHLGAGELFFGEGSRLTVL.

This chain links TRBV3-1 (or the pseudogene TRBV3-2) with TRBJ2-7; 9 positions match TRBD2. Germline CDR1 and CDR2: LGHDT and YNNKEL (reference sequence). The V and J ends lost 4 bases and 5 bases, in that order; junction bases with no gene match: 18. This CDR3 is built from 18 residues. CDR3 sequence: CASSPSSAGGPHVNEQYF. Written as DNA, the CDR3 is TGTGCCAGCAGCCCCAGCAGTGCGGGGGGGCCTCATGTTAACGAGCAGTACTTC.

The rearrangement joins TRBV5-4 to TRBJ1-2, with TRBD1 as a possible D gene (6 bases). The CDR3 totals 16 residues. The germline V gene has CDR1 SGHNT and CDR2 YYREEE (reference sequence). V lost 1 base and J lost 4, with 17 bases in between. The CDR3 here is CASSLSLDSTFYGYTF. Written as DNA, the CDR3 is TGTGCCAGCAGCTTGTCGCTGGACAGTACCTTCTATGGCTACACCTTC. Using reference TRBV5-4 and TRBJ1-2 for the parts outside the CDR3, the full variable domain is ETGVTQSPTHLIKTRGQQVTLRCSSQSGHNTVSWYQQALGQGPQFIFQYYREEENGRGNFPPRFSGLQFPNYSSELNVNALELDDSALYLCASSLSLDSTFYGYTFGSGTRLTVV.

CDR3 sequence reads: CASSVDLAASYEQYF. For the CDR3, the DNA is TGTGCCAGCAGCGTTGATCTAGCGGCCTCCTACGAGCAGTACTTC. The chain is built from TRBV9 and TRBJ2-7; 7 nucleotides agree with TRBD2. Looked up from germline, CDR1 is SGDLS and CDR2 is YYNGEE. V lost 2 bases, J lost 0 bases, and 5 bases stayed unmatched. The CDR3 consists of 15 residues.

The chain couples TRBV6-5 to TRBJ2-1; D possibly corresponds to TRBD1 (8 bases). V was trimmed by 4 bases and J by 12 bases, leaving 19 bases between them. Germline V gene lookup returns CDR1 MNHEY and CDR2 SVGAGI. The CDR3 is 14 amino acids. The CDR3 is CASSFTGGGRRQFF. CDR3 in DNA: TGTGCCAGCAGTTTTACAGGGGGAGGGAGGAGGCAGTTCTTC.

This chain uses TRBV5-1 with TRBJ1-4; TRBD1 matches at 7 bases. V gave up 4 bases and J gave up 5 bases; unmatched junction bases: 5. CDR1 and CDR2 (germline): SGHRS, YFSETQ. The length of the CDR3 is 14 residues. CDR3 amino acids: CASSGGQPNEKLFF. The CDR3 nucleotides read TGCGCCAGCAGCGGGGGACAGCCGAATGAAAAACTGTTTTTT.

This rearrangement joins TRBV3-1 (or the pseudogene TRBV3-2) to TRBJ2-4; D remains ambiguous. V was pared by 1 base and J by 0 bases, with 10 bases between. This CDR3 has 16 residues. CDR1 LGHDT and CDR2 YNNKEL come from the germline V gene (reference sequence). DNA for the CDR3: TGTGCCAGCAGCCAAGGAGTTGACCTAGCCAAAAACATTCAGTACTTC. The encoded protein is CASSQGVDLAKNIQYF.

The V gene is TRBV5-1, the J gene TRBJ2-3; D could derive from TRBD1 or TRBD2 (5 bases each). V was cut by 0 bases and J by 1 base, with 12 bases left in between. The CDR3 sequence is 16 residues long. Germline V gene sequence: CDR1 SGHRS, CDR2 YFSETQ. The CDR3: CASSLEGRVGTDTQYF. The DNA of the CDR3 is TGCGCCAGCAGCTTGGAGGGGCGGGTAGGCACAGATACGCAGTATTTT.

In its sample, this clone ranks as medium-sized. The chain has TRBV28 and TRBJ2-1, with D unresolved. The ends were cut back, 4 bases at V and 1 base at J, with 17 bases in the middle. The CDR3 runs 17 residues. The V gene's germline CDR1 is MDHEN and CDR2 SYDVKM. The DNA for the CDR3 is TGTGCCAGCAGTTCAACTCGACTGCTTCTTTCCTACAATGAGCAGTTCTTC. It yields the protein CASSSTRLLLSYNEQFF. Combining the CDR3 with reference TRBV28 and TRBJ2-1 gives the whole variable domain DVKVTQSSRYLVKRTGEKVFLECVQDMDHENMFWYRQDPGLGLRLIYFSYDVKMKEKGDIPEGYSVSREKKERFSLILESASTNQTSMYLCASSSTRLLLSYNEQFFGPGTRLTVL.

The J gene is TRBJ2-1, the V gene TRBV19, with D maybe TRBD1 (7 bases). The V gene lost 1 base and the J gene lost 6 bases, with 13 bases spanning the gap. This CDR3 has 15 amino acids. The germline V gene encodes CDR1 LNHDA and CDR2 SQIVND (reference sequence). The CDR3 DNA reads as TGTGCCAGTAGTATAGTAGGGCAGGGGGGCAATGAGCAGTTCTTC. This sequence encodes CASSIVGQGGNEQFF. Combining the CDR3 with reference TRBV19 and TRBJ2-1 gives the whole variable domain DGGITQSPKYLFRKEGQNVTLSCEQNLNHDAMYWYRQDPGQGLRLIYYSQIVNDFQKGDIAEGYSVSREKKESFPLTVTSAQKNPTAFYLCASSIVGQGGNEQFFGPGTRLTVL.

This clone was seen once. This rearrangement joins TRBV28 to TRBJ2-7; no clear D gene. The CDR3 loop spans 12 amino acids. CDR1 MDHEN and CDR2 SYDVKM come from the germline V gene. With 5 bases removed from V and 7 bases from J, the gap between germline ends came to 12 bases. The CDR3 nucleotides read TGTGCCAGCAGTCCCCCGATACAGGAGCAGTACTTC. Translating gives CASSPPIQEQYF.

V gene TRBV15 combines with J gene TRBJ2-7, with 10 bases that match TRBD1. The junction had 8 bases not matched to a gene; V was cut back by 3 bases and J by 3 bases. Germline V lookup: CDR1 LNHNV, CDR2 YYDKDF (reference sequence). This CDR3 has 16 residues. The CDR3 is CATSRVETGGSYEQYF. The CDR3 DNA reads TGTGCCACCAGCAGGGTTGAGACAGGGGGCAGCTACGAGCAGTACTTC. Based on the CDR3 plus reference TRBV15 and TRBJ2-7, the full variable domain is DAMVIQNPRYQVTQFGKPVTLSCSQTLNHNVMYWYQQKSSQAPKLLFHYYDKDFNNEADTPDNFQSRRPNTSFCFLDIRSPGLGDTAMYLCATSRVETGGSYEQYFGPGTRLTVT.

The V gene is TRBV11-2, the J gene TRBJ1-5, with unresolved D. Per germline, CDR1 SGHAT and CDR2 FQNNGV. V was cut by 2 bases and J by 0 bases, with 2 bases left in between. The CDR3 loop spans 13 amino acids. The CDR3 loop is CASSLNSNQPQHF. DNA for the CDR3: TGTGCCAGCAGCTTAAATAGCAATCAGCCCCAGCATTTT.

The chain is built from TRBV12-3 or TRBV12-4 and TRBJ2-3, with D perhaps matching TRBD1 or TRBD2 (5 bases each). The CDR3 sequence is 13 residues long. V was shortened by 3 bases and J by 8 bases, with 12 bases between the two germline ends. CDR3 region: CASSFQGVATQYF. Written as DNA, the CDR3 is TGTGCCAGCAGTTTCCAGGGAGTTGCTACGCAGTATTTT.

V is TRBV7-2 and J is TRBJ2-3; no firm D call. Trimming left V 5 bases short and J 1 base short, with 7 bases between. Germline CDR1 reads SGHTA; CDR2 reads FQGNSA. This CDR3 is 13 amino acids long. The CDR3 DNA reads as TGTGCCAGCAGCAATGGACGCACAGATACGCAGTATTTT. Translation: CASSNGRTDTQYF.

As DNA, the CDR3 is TGTGCCAGCAGTGACGGAGGTGGCTACACCTTC. Residues: CASSDGGGYTF. This sequence joins TRBV6-4 and TRBJ1-2; D unclear. This CDR3 spans 11 amino acids. V dropped 2 bases and J dropped 7 bases, with 5 bases sitting between them. CDR1 and CDR2 (germline): MRHNA, SNTAGT.